This T cell receptor beta chain appears in the sequencing data of a study of response to subunit inactivated influenza vaccine. TCRdb re-derived calls from the RT-PCR reads in MiXCR, one entry per CDR3 protein. The sample has roughly 760,000 distinct CDR3 sequences; approximately 22% are singletons. The germline V and J ends were trimmed by 2 bases and 11 bases, with 7 bases remaining between them. Germline CDR1 is MRHNA and CDR2 is SNTAGT. The CDR3 contains 11 residues. Study-wide results and caveats: That few new T cells are recruited by each seasonal influenza vaccination was the authors' suggestion.

There are a few counts of this clonotype. Its cognate antigen is unknown. Sequences were derived from PBMCs from blood, sampled 5 days after vaccination. The clonotype comes from a man aged 50-60 years who received an inactivated influenza vaccine. This chain joins TRBV6-4 and TRBJ2-1; no definite D call. In DNA, the CDR3 is TGTGCCAGCAGTGACGGGGTCCAGCAGTTCTTC. This sequence encodes CASSDGVQQFF.